This is a list of T cell receptor beta chains from one sample in a study of technical replicates of blood from a handful of donors. The table came from immunoSEQ multiplex PCR; TCRdb's copy has only in-frame clones and leaves some out. Of about 70,000 clones in the sample, roughly 97% were seen once. The sequenced material came from T cells isolated from PBMCs. The source of these receptors is a human donor in good health. CDR3s include the opening cysteine and the closing phenylalanine or tryptophan. D genes are given only for firm matches.

v_gene,j_gene,d_gene,CDR3aa
TRBV19,TRBJ2-3,TRBD1,CASSPGGKGYTDTQYF
TRBV5-1,TRBJ1-1,TRBD1,CASSVRDRVTEAFF
TRBV7-9,TRBJ2-7,-,CASSSGREISYEQYF
TRBV27,TRBJ1-6,-,CASSLSRAINSPLHF
TRBV5-1,TRBJ2-3,TRBD2,CASSLNGRELGADTQYF
TRBV5-4,TRBJ2-3,-,CASSLSIGDTQYF
TRBV10-1,TRBJ2-7,TRBD2,CASSEGSSGSYEQYF
TRBV27,TRBJ1-2,-,CASSFRPHYLYYGYTF
TRBV7-8,TRBJ2-7,TRBD2,CASSSRGTSYYEQYF
TRBV10-3,TRBJ1-1,TRBD1,CAIRGQGSERNTEAFF
TRBV6-9,TRBJ1-5,TRBD1,CASSPDREETNQPQHF
TRBV6-5,TRBJ2-7,TRBD2,CASSYGPATSGGRQYF
TRBV27,TRBJ1-2,TRBD1,CASSLYRGGSDGYTF
TRBV11-2,TRBJ2-5,-,CASTGVSARETQYF
TRBV6-1,TRBJ1-2,-,CASSERLTHRGYGYTF
TRBV30,TRBJ2-3,-,CAWIGVRGGEQYF
TRBV13,TRBJ1-1,-,CASSRDRLRMNTEAFF
TRBV27,TRBJ2-5,TRBD2,CASSATSGSRETQYF
TRBV6-1,TRBJ2-7,TRBD1,CASSARQGGLYEQYF
TRBV7-9,TRBJ2-2,-,CASVLNHLESGELFF
TRBV6-1,TRBJ2-3,TRBD1,CASSAGQGHTDTQYF
TRBV11-2,TRBJ1-1,-,CASSLIGLKEEAFF
TRBV19,TRBJ2-7,TRBD2,CASSIGGLAGDEQYF
TRBV5-1,TRBJ2-3,TRBD2,CASSPLAGGADTQYF